This is a list of T cell receptor beta chains from one sample in a study of monozygotic twins with inflammatory bowel disease. From its re-call of the 5' RACE reads, TCRdb lists each CDR3 protein once, without DNA. The table lists some 200,000 distinct CDR3 sequences. The source material was blood. These receptors were taken from a human donor with ulcerative colitis or Crohn's disease, or a healthy co-twin of an affected twin (not recorded which). Both conserved end residues are part of each CDR3.

j_call	v_call	cdr3_aa
TRBJ1-2	TRBV28	CASRAGQLVDGYTF
TRBJ2-5	TRBV7-6	CASSKDVETQYF
TRBJ2-5	TRBV6-1	CASSLTGKNPRETQYF
TRBJ2-3	TRBV4-3	CASSQVLTGDTQYF
TRBJ2-1	TRBV19	CASSEPGQITYNEQFF
TRBJ2-3	TRBV6-5	CASSYSLAGTDTQYF
TRBJ1-5	TRBV20-1	CSAPQTGGYQPQHF
TRBJ2-7	TRBV7-2	CASSQTGYEQYF
TRBJ2-4	TRBV7-2	CASSPYLLAKNMQYF
TRBJ2-3	TRBV18	CASSVQARGTDTQYF
TRBJ2-7	TRBV20-1	CSASDFQSSYEQYF
TRBJ1-5	TRBV4-1	CASSQDSSPGREAQHF
TRBJ1-2	TRBV10-3	CAISDLLTYTF
TRBJ1-2	TRBV12-3/TRBV12-4	CASSHPGTRPYEVTF
TRBJ1-1	TRBV7-3	CASSLTGTGNTEAFF
TRBJ2-7	TRBV20-1	CSAPDRVGGEQYF
TRBJ2-7	TRBV7-2	CASTLRGGGYEQYF
TRBJ1-6	TRBV20-1	CSAQDGDSPLHF
TRBJ1-2	TRBV5-1	CASSLPGQGANYGYTF
TRBJ2-2	TRBV6-5	CASSYSPRSSPTGELFF
TRBJ2-3	TRBV7-9	CASSLEVDTQYF
TRBJ2-7	TRBV20-1	CSSSTPGGAREQYF
TRBJ1-1	TRBV12-3/TRBV12-4	CASSPDRGHTEAFF
TRBJ2-1	TRBV5-1	CASSPDNTRGNEQFF
TRBJ2-7	TRBV19	CASSTSPGVTYEQYF
TRBJ2-3	TRBV7-7	CASSQIGEGTQYF
TRBJ2-1	TRBV5-6	CASIPRGTNEQFF